Shown below are 20 T cell receptor beta chains from a single sample sequenced in a study of post-analysis software for immune sequencing data. No antigen has been assigned to these receptors. General observations from the study: A few TRBV segments occurring more often in patients than controls included TRBV5-6, TRBV5-1 and TRBV20-1.

Included in the TCR beta cDNA libraries were unique molecular identifiers. TCRdb re-analysed the PCR reads in MiXCR, keeping a single row per CDR3 protein. Counted here are around 710,000 distinct CDR3 sequences, approximately 44% occurring once; the ten biggest clones make up roughly 5.2%. The source material was blood. Receptors were obtained from a girl aged 5 to 17 with multiple sclerosis.

The chain carries TRBV15 and TRBJ2-1, with 10 positions matching TRBD2. Trimming took 1 base from V and 2 from J; bases not matched to a gene: 2. The CDR3 has 16 amino acids. Per the germline V gene, CDR1 is LNHNV and CDR2 is YYDKDF (reference sequence). The CDR3 is CATSRAGLAAYNEQFF. CDR3 nucleotide sequence: TGTGCCACCAGCAGAGCCGGACTAGCGGCCTACAATGAGCAGTTCTTC.

This clonotype was found a few times. The chain links TRBV12-3 or TRBV12-4 to TRBJ2-3; 9 bases match TRBD2. The CDR3 loop spans 16 amino acids. Losses at the gene ends were 3 bases for V and 2 bases for J; bases not matched to a gene: 6. The CDR3 is CASSLGTSPTTDTQYF. CDR3 bases: TGTGCCAGCAGTTTGGGGACTAGCCCTACCACAGATACGCAGTATTTT.

The rearrangement joins TRBV5-6 to TRBJ2-7, with TRBD2 identical over 9 bases. The CDR3 spans 14 residues. The J segment lost 2 bases and the V segment lost 3 bases, leaving 3 bases of the junction unmatched. The germline V gene encodes CDR1 SGHDT and CDR2 YYEEEE. CDR3 nucleotides: TGTGCCAGCAGCTGGCTAGCGGGACCCTACGAGCAGTACTTC. The encoded protein is CASSWLAGPYEQYF.

The rearrangement links TRBV27 to TRBJ1-1, with a possible D match to TRBD1 (6 bases). The CDR3 is made up of 14 amino acids. V was trimmed by 5 bases and J by 1 base, leaving 11 bases between them. Germline assignment: CDR1 MNHEY and CDR2 SMNVEV (reference sequence). In DNA form, the CDR3 reads TGTGCCAGCAGTCTCCAGACAGGGAACACTGAAGCTTTCTTT. This translates into CASSLQTGNTEAFF.

This clonotype appeared a single time. The V and J genes are TRBV30 and TRBJ2-7; TRBD1 agrees at 12 bases. The CDR3 covers 13 residues. V was clipped by 5 bases and J by 2 bases; unmatched bases: 1. Germline loops: CDR1 GTSNPN, CDR2 SVGIG (reference sequence). The CDR3 sequence: CAWGTGGTYEQYF. For the CDR3, the DNA is TGTGCCTGGGGGACAGGGGGCACCTACGAGCAGTACTTC.

CDR3 bases: TGTGCCTGGGGCCTCTCCCCGGGCCACATTCAGTACTTC. It yields the protein CAWGLSPGHIQYF. The gene calls are TRBV30 and TRBJ2-4, with D hard to call. Germline V gene data show CDR1 as GTSNPN and CDR2 as SVGIG (reference sequence). The CDR3 covers 13 residues. The V and J ends lost 5 bases and 8 bases respectively, with 16 bases between them. Looking up the rest from reference TRBV30 and TRBJ2-4 gives the full variable domain: SQTIHQWPATLVQPVGSPLSLECTVEGTSNPNLYWYRQAAGRGLQLLFYSVGIGQISSEVPQNLSASRPQDRQFILSSKKLLLSDSGFYLCAWGLSPGHIQYFGAGTRLSVL.

The rearrangement uses TRBV3-1 and TRBJ2-7; perhaps TRBD2 as D (5 bases). In germline, CDR1 is LGHDT, CDR2 YNNKEL (reference sequence). Trimming removed 1 base at V and 3 bases at J, with 7 bases between. CDR3 size: 13 residues. The CDR3 protein is CASSQASFYEQYF. CDR3 coding DNA: TGTGCCAGCAGCCAAGCTAGCTTCTACGAGCAGTACTTC.

The chain uses TRBV13 and TRBJ2-5; TRBD1 might be the D (6 bases). The J call may be incorrect, as the DNA end agrees better with TRBJ2-7. CDR1 PRHDT and CDR2 FYEKMQ come from the germline V gene (reference sequence). The CDR3 length is 14 residues. This CDR3 reads CASSLGGARHEQYF. CDR3 DNA sequence: TGTGCCAGCAGCTTAGGGGGGGCCAGACACGAGCAGTACTTC.

This rearrangement joins TRBV6-5 to TRBJ2-1; TRBD2 aligns across 9 bases. The V gene's germline CDR1 is MNHEY and CDR2 SVGAGI. This CDR3 is 15 amino acids long. V gave up 3 bases and J gave up 5 bases; unmatched junction bases: 5. The CDR3 spells CASSYLASGNNEQFF. Written as DNA, the CDR3 is TGTGCCAGCAGTTATCTGGCTAGCGGGAACAATGAGCAGTTCTTC.

CDR3 DNA sequence: TGCGCCAGCAGCCAAGATTGGGACCCCTATGGCTACACCTTC. Its translation is CASSQDWDPYGYTF. The chain recombines TRBV4-1 with TRBJ1-2; maybe TRBD1 (5 bases). CDR3 length: 14 residues. The V gene's germline CDR1 is MGHRA and CDR2 YSYEKL. Trimming took off 0 bases at V and 4 bases at J, with 9 bases between the two ends.

Only a few counts were recorded for this clonotype. The gene calls are TRBV7-6 and TRBJ2-1, with 13 bases that match TRBD2. CDR1 SGHVS and CDR2 FNYEAQ come from the germline V gene. The CDR3 runs 20 residues. Trimming took 4 bases from V and 0 from J; bases not matched to a gene: 12. CDR3 nucleotide sequence: TGTGCCAGCAGCTCCCTTTTACTAGCGGGAGGGAATAGCTCCTACAATGAGCAGTTCTTC. Encoded protein: CASSSLLLAGGNSSYNEQFF.

This clonotype was recorded a few times. The germline gene is not matched at one end of the junction; a read error may be the cause. The chain joins TRBV27 to TRBJ2-5, with D possibly matching TRBD2 (6 bases). From germline, CDR1 is MNHEY and CDR2 SMNVEV (reference sequence). The CDR3 is 16 residues long. CDR3 coding DNA: TGTGCCAGCAGTTTATCTGGGCGGGGAAGTCAAGTGACCCAGTACTTC. Translation: CASSLSGRGSQVTQYF.

The rearrangement joins TRBV5-5 to TRBJ2-5; 8 nucleotides line up with TRBD1. The germline gives CDR1 SGHKS, CDR2 YYEKEE (reference sequence). CDR3 size: 14 residues. After removal of 4 bases from V and 8 bases from J, the junction contained 10 bases not matched to a gene. DNA of the CDR3: TGTGCCAGCAGCCTATGGGGGCAGGGGGCAACCCAGTACTTC. It yields the protein CASSLWGQGATQYF. Full variable domain (outside the CDR3, taken from reference TRBV5-5 and TRBJ2-5): DAGVTQSPTHLIKTRGQQVTLRCSPISGHKSVSWYQQVLGQGPQFIFQYYEKEERGRGNFPDRFSARQFPNYSSELNVNALLLGDSALYLCASSLWGQGATQYFGPGTRLLVL.

This clonotype showed up just a few times. The gene calls are TRBV5-4 and TRBJ2-1; 7 bases line up with TRBD2. The CDR3 consists of 15 residues. After removal of 6 bases from V and 2 bases from J, the junction contained 8 bases not matched to a gene. CDR1 and CDR2 from the germline V gene are SGHNT and YYREEE (reference sequence). CDR3 loop: CASTKAGVAYNEQFF. CDR3 bases: TGTGCCAGCACAAAGGCGGGAGTGGCCTACAATGAGCAGTTCTTC.

This chain joins TRBV27 and TRBJ1-5, with TRBD1 identical over 8 bases. CDR3 size: 15 residues. CDR1 is MNHEY, CDR2 SMNVEV, per germline (reference sequence). The ends lost 5 bases at V and 2 bases at J; junction bases unmatched: 5. The CDR3 coding sequence is TGTGCCAGCAGTCCGACAGGGGACGGCAATCAGCCCCAGCATTTT. This sequence encodes CASSPTGDGNQPQHF.

This clonotype showed up just a few times. The J gene is TRBJ2-1, the V gene TRBV7-9; TRBD2 aligns across 12 bases. With V trimmed by 6 bases and J by 7 bases, 7 bases remained unmatched. The germline V gene encodes CDR1 SEHNR and CDR2 FQNEAQ (reference sequence). The CDR3 is 15 amino acids. The CDR3 protein is CASSRLAGVGNEQFF. CDR3 bases: TGTGCCAGCAGTAGACTAGCGGGAGTTGGGAATGAGCAGTTCTTC.

This clonotype turned up a few times. This rearrangement joins TRBV10-3 to TRBJ2-7; D perhaps matches TRBD1 (6 bases). Germline V gene lookup returns CDR1 ENHRY and CDR2 SYGVKD. The CDR3 extends over 15 amino acids. Trimming took 8 bases from V and 2 from J, leaving 19 bases between them. CDR3 sequence (DNA): TGTGCCATCGGCGAAACGGGACAAAGGACCTACGAGCAGTACTTC. It is translated as CAIGETGQRTYEQYF.

The rearrangement joins TRBV7-1 to TRBJ1-1, with TRBD1 identical over 9 bases. TRBV7-1 is marked as an open reading frame, function uncertain. The length of the CDR3 is 19 residues. Germline trimming cut 1 base from V and 1 base from J; bases unmatched to any gene: 13. The CDR3, as DNA: TGTGCCAGCAGCTCAGAGACGGGGGACAGGGTCTTTGCGAACACTGAAGCTTTCTTT. This encodes CASSSETGDRVFANTEAFF.

The chain links TRBV15 to TRBJ2-5; tentative D call: TRBD2 (7 bases). Germline CDR1 and CDR2: LNHNV and YYDKDF (reference sequence). This CDR3 spans 17 amino acids. V lost 0 bases to trimming and J lost 1 base, with 15 bases between them. CDR3 bases: TGTGCCACCAGCAGAGATTGGGGGAGGGGGGCCCAAGAGACCCAGTACTTC. Translating gives CATSRDWGRGAQETQYF.

The chain employs TRBV25-1 and TRBJ1-1; tentatively, D is TRBD1 (5 bases). The V gene lost 0 bases and the J gene lost 1 base, with 9 bases spanning the gap. This CDR3 region has 15 residues. Germline V CDR1 and CDR2: MGHDK, SYGVNS. CDR3 DNA sequence: TGTGCCAGCAGTGAATACTACGGGGGGAACACTGAAGCTTTCTTT. It yields the protein CASSEYYGGNTEAFF.